The entry below describes one TCR beta chain. Its specificity is unknown. The data belong to a study of T-cell memory formation after mild COVID-19. After 5'RACE with constant-segment primers, TCR alpha and TCR beta cDNA libraries carrying sample barcodes and UMIs were obtained. In TCRdb, the 5' RACE reads were re-called with MiXCR into one record per CDR3 protein. Among 340,000 or so distinct CDR3 sequences listed, 10% to 15% were seen once. This CDR3 comprises 15 residues. J was trimmed by 3 bases and V by 6 bases; bases with no gene match: 6. Findings of the study overall: Some clones that responded were present in memory (sampled pre-infection), which suggests cross-reactive memory joined.

The sequenced sample consisted of PBMCs or a T cell subset sorted from them (not recorded which). The chain uses TRBV12-3 or TRBV12-4 and TRBJ2-2; 8 positions agree with TRBD1. The sequence was obtained from a man younger than 35 who had mild COVID-19 (a few samples of this study predate the infection). Cell type and time point are not known. This CDR3 is CASRDGQGYTGELFF. CDR3 DNA sequence: TGTGCCAGCAGAGACGGACAGGGTTACACCGGGGAGCTGTTTTTT.